What follows are 15 T cell receptor beta chains derived from one specimen sequenced in a study of cytomegalovirus exposure and HLA in healthy donors. The PCR employed 60 Vbeta primers together with 13 Jbeta primers. Only in-frame clones appear in the TCRdb table, and some are missing; sequencing was by immunoSEQ multiplex PCR. The sample has approximately 97,000 clones, around 82% seen once. The source material was PBMCs. Source of these receptors: a middle-aged man in good health and CMV-seropositive.

The chain joins TRBV18 to TRBJ1-5, with 8 bases that match TRBD1. Unmatched junction bases numbered 8, after V lost 6 bases and J lost 4 bases. CDR1 KGHSH and CDR2 LQKENI come from the germline V gene. The CDR3 loop spans 15 amino acids. This CDR3 is CASSQGQAKNQPQHF. CDR3 bases: TGTGCCAGCTCGCAGGGACAGGCAAAAAATCAGCCCCAGCATTTT.

This clone was observed once. The genes are TRBV5-6 and TRBJ2-1; unclear D gene. CDR1 is SGHDT, CDR2 YYEEEE, per germline. V gave up 4 bases and J gave up 5 bases, with 19 bases separating them. CDR3 size: 16 residues. DNA of the CDR3: TGTGCCAGCAGCACCTTTACGGCGGCAGTTAACAATGAGCAGTTCTTC. Amino acid sequence: CASSTFTAAVNNEQFF.

The chain links TRBV5-6 to TRBJ1-5; D remains unclear. Per the germline V gene, CDR1 is SGHDT and CDR2 is YYEEEE. The V and J ends lost 0 bases and 3 bases respectively, with 10 bases between them. The CDR3 consists of 15 residues. CDR3 sequence: CASSLGFGDNQPQHF. CDR3 nucleotides: TGTGCCAGCAGCTTGGGGTTCGGGGACAATCAGCCCCAGCATTTT. Full variable domain (outside the CDR3, taken from reference TRBV5-6 and TRBJ1-5): DAGVTQSPTHLIKTRGQQVTLRCSPKSGHDTVSWYQQALGQGPQFIFQYYEEEERQRGNFPDRFSGHQFPNYSSELNVNALLLGDSALYLCASSLGFGDNQPQHFGDGTRLSIL.

The chain is built from TRBV4-2 and TRBJ1-2; tentatively, D is TRBD1 (6 bases). The CDR3 has 15 residues. Trimming shortened V by 4 bases and J by 9 bases, and 21 bases separated the two germline ends. Per germline, CDR1 LGHNA and CDR2 YNFKEQ. CDR3 nucleotide sequence: TGTGCCAGCAGCCCCTTGTTGGGGGGGGCCAATCGCTACACCTTC. This gives the protein CASSPLLGGANRYTF.

This clone was recorded a few times. CDR3 protein: CASSYSYRNEKLFF. In nucleotides, the CDR3 is TGTGCCAGCAGTTACTCCTACAGAAATGAAAAACTGTTTTTT. V and J are TRBV6-5 and TRBJ1-4; no definite D call. With 0 bases removed from V and 5 bases from J, the gap between germline ends came to 7 bases. The CDR3 extends over 14 amino acids. Germline CDR1 MNHEY, CDR2 SVGAGI.

CDR3 bases: TGTGCCAGCAGCTTAGTGAAGGGGTGGGATTCACCCCTCCACTTT. Translated, it gives CASSLVKGWDSPLHF. The chain carries TRBV7-8 and TRBJ1-6; perhaps TRBD1 as D (5 bases). Trimming shortened V by 1 base and J by 8 bases, and 12 bases separated the two germline ends. CDR1 and CDR2 (germline): SGHVS, FQNEAQ. The CDR3 has 15 residues.

This clone has just one count. The chain employs TRBV28 and TRBJ1-2; 7 nucleotides match TRBD1. This CDR3 contains 18 residues. Germline CDR1 reads MDHEN; CDR2 reads SYDVKM. J was trimmed by 4 bases and V by 5 bases; bases with no gene match: 19. The DNA of the CDR3 is TGTGCCAGCAGTCGCCCCATGGGGACAGCTCTATCAGGCTATGGCTACACCTTC. Protein: CASSRPMGTALSGYGYTF.

The chain joins TRBV28 to TRBJ1-2; 9 nucleotides align to TRBD1. Germline CDR1 and CDR2: MDHEN and SYDVKM. After removal of 8 bases from V and 4 bases from J, the junction contained 17 bases not matched to a gene. The CDR3 spans 17 residues. CDR3 coding DNA: TGTGCCAGCGCCTTTGGGACAGGGCGCTTATCCACCTATGGCTACACCTTC. This encodes CASAFGTGRLSTYGYTF.

The rearrangement uses TRBV11-2 and TRBJ1-6; tentatively, D is TRBD1 (5 bases). V dropped 5 bases and J dropped 13 bases, with 15 bases sitting between them. Germline V lookup: CDR1 SGHAT, CDR2 FQNNGV. The CDR3 is made up of 13 amino acids. Here the CDR3 reads CASSLRVGGPLHF. DNA of the CDR3: TGTGCCAGCAGCCTTCGTGTCGGGGGGCCCCTCCACTTT. The variable domain in full, with the rest retrieved from reference TRBV11-2 and TRBJ1-6, is EAGVAQSPRYKIIEKRQSVAFWCNPISGHATLYWYQQILGQGPKLLIQFQNNGVVDDSQLPKDRFSAERLKGVDSTLKIQPAKLEDSAVYLCASSLRVGGPLHFGNGTRLTVT.

The V gene is TRBV18, the J gene TRBJ1-2; 9 nucleotides match TRBD1. The J segment lost 7 bases and the V segment lost 0 bases, leaving 6 bases of the junction unmatched. The CDR3 is 15 residues long. Germline loops: CDR1 KGHSH, CDR2 LQKENI. The CDR3 DNA sequence: TGTGCCAGCTCACCACCGACAGGGGGGCGAGGTGGCTACACCTTC. It specifies CASSPPTGGRGGYTF.

The chain has TRBV5-1 and TRBJ1-6, with TRBD1 identical over 7 bases. J was trimmed by 7 bases and V by 1 base; bases with no gene match: 5. The CDR3 length is 15 residues. CDR1 is SGHRS, CDR2 YFSETQ, per germline. DNA of the CDR3: TGCGCCAGCAGCTTGATCCGGGACAGCAATTCACCCCTCCACTTT. This encodes CASSLIRDSNSPLHF.

This clone has just one count. V is TRBV19 and J is TRBJ2-7, with 8 nucleotides matching TRBD1. This CDR3 has 15 amino acids. The germline CDR1 and CDR2 sequences are LNHDA and SQIVND (reference sequence). V dropped 5 bases and J dropped 0; count of bases not matched to a gene: 6. The CDR3 is CASSVRDRTSYEQYF. CDR3 nucleotide sequence: TGTGCCAGTAGTGTACGGGACAGGACCTCCTACGAGCAGTACTTC. Looking up the rest from reference TRBV19 and TRBJ2-7 gives the full variable domain: DGGITQSPKYLFRKEGQNVTLSCEQNLNHDAMYWYRQDPGQGLRLIYYSQIVNDFQKGDIAEGYSVSREKKESFPLTVTSAQKNPTAFYLCASSVRDRTSYEQYFGPGTRLTVT.

This clone was found a few times. CDR3 in amino acids: CASRREINTEAFF. The CDR3 DNA sequence: TGTGCCAGCAGGAGGGAGATTAACACTGAAGCTTTCTTT. V gene TRBV2 combines with J gene TRBJ1-1, with D unresolved. V was clipped by 6 bases and J by 2 bases, with 10 bases between them. CDR3 length: 13 residues. Per germline, CDR1 SNHLY and CDR2 FYNNEI.

The V call is TRBV15, the J call TRBJ2-7; D is undetermined. Trimming cost V 3 bases and J 9 bases, with 18 bases left between them. The germline gives CDR1 LNHNV, CDR2 YYDKDF (reference sequence). The CDR3 length is 14 residues. Here the CDR3 DNA reads TGTGCCACCAGCAGGTCCCCCGTCGAAACCGGGCAGTACTTC. It yields the protein CATSRSPVETGQYF.

The chain employs TRBV29-1 and TRBJ2-5, with 7 bases that match TRBD1. The last part of the DNA fits TRBJ2-7 better; the J call may be wrong. Looked up from germline, CDR1 is SQVTM and CDR2 is ANQGSEA. The CDR3 runs to 12 residues. In DNA, the CDR3 is TGCAGCGTAGCGAGACAGGGATACGAGCAGTACTTC. Translating it yields CSVARQGYEQYF.